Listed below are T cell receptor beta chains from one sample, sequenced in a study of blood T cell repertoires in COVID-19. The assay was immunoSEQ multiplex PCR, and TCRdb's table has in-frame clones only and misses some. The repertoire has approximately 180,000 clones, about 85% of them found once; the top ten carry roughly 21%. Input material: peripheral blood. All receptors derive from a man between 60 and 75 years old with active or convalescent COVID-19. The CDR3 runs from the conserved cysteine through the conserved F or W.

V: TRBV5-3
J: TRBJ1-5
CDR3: CARSFQGWGNQPQHF

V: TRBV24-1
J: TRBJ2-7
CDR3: CATSAPRTGGSYEQYF

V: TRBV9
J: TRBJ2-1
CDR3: CASSAGAPSRRDEQFF

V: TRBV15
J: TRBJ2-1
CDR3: CATSRGAGGRVEQFF

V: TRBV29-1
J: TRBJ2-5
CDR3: CSATQGTQYF

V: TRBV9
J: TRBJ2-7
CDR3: CASSVDIRGHEQYF

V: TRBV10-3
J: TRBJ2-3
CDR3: CASREIAGEKDTQYF

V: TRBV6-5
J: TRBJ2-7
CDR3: CASSYGPGSYEQYF

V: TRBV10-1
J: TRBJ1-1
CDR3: CASSSQGHTEAFF

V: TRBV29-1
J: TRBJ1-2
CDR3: CSVEEDEGVYGYTF

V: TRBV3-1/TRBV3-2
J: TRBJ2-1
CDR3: CASSHALAGGVDEQFF

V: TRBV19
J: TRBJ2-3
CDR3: CASSASQRSSTDTQYF

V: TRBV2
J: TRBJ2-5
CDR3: CASSRLAGEFGKETQYF

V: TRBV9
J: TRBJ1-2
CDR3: CASSATGDLGYGYTF

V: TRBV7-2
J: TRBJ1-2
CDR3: CASSERTGPYYGYTF

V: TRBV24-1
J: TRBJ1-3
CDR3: CATSDPTSSGNTIYF

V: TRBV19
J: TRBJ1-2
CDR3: CASRTGPLYGYTF

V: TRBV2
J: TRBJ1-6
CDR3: CASRYGEYGSPLHF

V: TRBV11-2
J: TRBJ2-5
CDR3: CASSSRRGGQETQYF

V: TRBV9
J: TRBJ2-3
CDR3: CASSSRSTGTDTQYF

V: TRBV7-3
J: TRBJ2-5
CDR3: CASSLTLQETQYF

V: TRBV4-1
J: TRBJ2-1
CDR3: CASSQDLRGHNEQFF

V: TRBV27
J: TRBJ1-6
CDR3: CASNETGVNSPLHF

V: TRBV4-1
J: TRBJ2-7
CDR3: CASSQDDQGGREQYF

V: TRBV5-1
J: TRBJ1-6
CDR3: CASSPGDTGALYHF

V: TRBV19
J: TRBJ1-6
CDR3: CASSMRGPSSPLHF

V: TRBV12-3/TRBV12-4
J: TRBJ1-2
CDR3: CASSPGQGGYTF

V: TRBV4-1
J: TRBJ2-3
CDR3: CASSPTGADTQYF

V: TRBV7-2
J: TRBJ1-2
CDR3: CASSLTGQLYYGYTF